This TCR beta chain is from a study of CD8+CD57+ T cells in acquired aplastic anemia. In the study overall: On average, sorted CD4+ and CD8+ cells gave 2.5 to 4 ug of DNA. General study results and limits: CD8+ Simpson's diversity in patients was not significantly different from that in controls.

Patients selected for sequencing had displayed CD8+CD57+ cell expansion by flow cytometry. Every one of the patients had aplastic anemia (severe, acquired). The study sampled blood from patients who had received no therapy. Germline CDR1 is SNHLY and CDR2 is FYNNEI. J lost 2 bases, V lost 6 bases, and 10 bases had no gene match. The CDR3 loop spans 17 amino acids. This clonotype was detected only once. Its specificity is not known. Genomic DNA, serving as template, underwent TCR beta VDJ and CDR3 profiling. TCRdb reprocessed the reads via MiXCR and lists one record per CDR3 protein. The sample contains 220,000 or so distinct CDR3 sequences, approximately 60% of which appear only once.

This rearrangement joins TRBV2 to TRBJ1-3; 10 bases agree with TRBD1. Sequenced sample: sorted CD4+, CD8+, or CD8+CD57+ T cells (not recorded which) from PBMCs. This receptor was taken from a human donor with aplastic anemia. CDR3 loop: CASRGQGRGVAGNTIYF. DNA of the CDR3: TGTGCCAGCAGGGGACAGGGGCGAGGAGTGGCTGGAAACACCATATATTTT.